One T cell receptor (beta chain) is described in this entry. The CDR3 spans 12 residues. Germline assignment: CDR1 SGHNT and CDR2 YYREEE (reference sequence). V was cut by 0 bases and J by 4 bases, with 4 bases left in between. The data derive from a study of Graves' ophthalmopathy and Graves' hyperthyroidism. TCR beta CDR3 regions were amplified from RNA transcripts. RT-PCR with HTBI primers came first, then second-round multiplex PCR. TCRdb fed the multiplex PCR reads into MiXCR, producing one record per CDR3 protein. The sample yields almost 750,000 distinct CDR3 sequences, 40% seen once. The sample taken for sequencing was peripheral blood. The chain uses TRBV5-4 and TRBJ2-5, with unresolved D. This sequence originates from an adult man with Graves' ophthalmopathy. The CDR3 nucleotides are TGTGCCAGCAGCTTGGCCATAGAGACCCAGTACTTC. Residues: CASSLAIETQYF.